This T cell receptor (beta chain) was retrieved from a study of blood T cell repertoires in COVID-19. Study background: PBMCs, B-cell-depleted T cells, or T cells were the source of the cDNA or gDNA that made up the material.

As processed by the authors: How many nucleated cells were present was estimated from reference gene primer amplification. Clones were sequenced by immunoSEQ multiplex PCR, and TCRdb holds only the in-frame ones, with some missing. V, J and clone size are those of that table, while D and trimming were read from the DNA. The sample holds some 490,000 clones, approximately 91% seen once. Recruits, aged roughly 18 to 90 years, lived in 20 to 30 US areas. Cohort assignment relied on participant-reported clinical history. V was shortened by 4 bases and J by 5 bases, with 14 bases between the two germline ends. Germline V gene data show CDR1 as SNHLY and CDR2 as FYNNEI. The CDR3 is 14 amino acids. This clone was found a few times.

Input material: PBMCs or T cells enriched from blood (not recorded which). The V gene is TRBV2, the J gene TRBJ1-1; no firm D call. The TCR originated in a woman aged 55 to 70 who had recovered from COVID-19. CDR3 DNA: TGTGCCAGCAGTGGGCCGGGCCGGGGAACTGAAGCTTTCTTT. Its translation: CASSGPGRGTEAFF.